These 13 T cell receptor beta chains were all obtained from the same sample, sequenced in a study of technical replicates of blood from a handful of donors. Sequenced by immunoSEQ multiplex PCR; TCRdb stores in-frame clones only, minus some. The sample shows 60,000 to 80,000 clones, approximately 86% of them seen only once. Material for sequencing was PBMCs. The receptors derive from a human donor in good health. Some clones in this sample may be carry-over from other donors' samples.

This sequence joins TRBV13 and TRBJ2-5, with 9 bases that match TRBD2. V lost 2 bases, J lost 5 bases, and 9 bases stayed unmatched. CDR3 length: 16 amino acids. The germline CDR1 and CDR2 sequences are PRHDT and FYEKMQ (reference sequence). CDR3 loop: CASSLFGGRGPETQYF. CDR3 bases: TGTGCCAGCAGCTTATTTGGCGGGAGGGGTCCGGAGACCCAGTACTTC.

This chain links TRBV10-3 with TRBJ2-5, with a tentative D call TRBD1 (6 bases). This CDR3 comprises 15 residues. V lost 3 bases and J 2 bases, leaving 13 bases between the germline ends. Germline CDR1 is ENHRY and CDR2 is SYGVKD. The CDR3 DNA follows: TGTGCCATCAGTGACGGGACATTGGGGCAAGAGACCCAGTACTTC. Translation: CAISDGTLGQETQYF.

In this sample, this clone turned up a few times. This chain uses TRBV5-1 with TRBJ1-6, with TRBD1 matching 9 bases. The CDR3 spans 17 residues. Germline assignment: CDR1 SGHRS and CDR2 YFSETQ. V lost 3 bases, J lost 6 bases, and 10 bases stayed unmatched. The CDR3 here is CASSSPTTGGGNSPLHF. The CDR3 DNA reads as TGCGCCAGCAGCTCACCAACGACAGGGGGTGGTAATTCACCCCTCCACTTT.

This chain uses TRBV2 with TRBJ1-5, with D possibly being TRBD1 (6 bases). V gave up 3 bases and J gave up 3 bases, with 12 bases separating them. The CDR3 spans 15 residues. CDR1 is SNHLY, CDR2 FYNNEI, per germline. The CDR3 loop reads CASSDGRGANQPQHF. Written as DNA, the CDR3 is TGTGCCAGCAGTGACGGCAGGGGTGCCAATCAGCCCCAGCATTTT.

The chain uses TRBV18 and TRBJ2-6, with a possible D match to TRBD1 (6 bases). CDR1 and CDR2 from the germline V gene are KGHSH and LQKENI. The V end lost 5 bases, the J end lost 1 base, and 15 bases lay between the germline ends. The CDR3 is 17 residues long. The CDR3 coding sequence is TGTGCCAGCTCAGCCGGGACATACAGATCTGGGGCCAACGTCCTGACTTTC. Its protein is CASSAGTYRSGANVLTF. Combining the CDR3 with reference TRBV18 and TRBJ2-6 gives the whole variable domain NAGVMQNPRHLVRRRGQEARLRCSPMKGHSHVYWYRQLPEEGLKFMVYLQKENIIDESGMPKERFSAEFPKEGPSILRIQQVVRGDSAAYFCASSAGTYRSGANVLTFGAGSRLTVL.

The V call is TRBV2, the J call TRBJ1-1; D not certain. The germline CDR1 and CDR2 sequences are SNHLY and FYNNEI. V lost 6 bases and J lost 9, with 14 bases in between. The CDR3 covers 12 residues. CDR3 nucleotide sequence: TGTGCCAGCAGGGGAGGTCCACTGAAAGCTTTCTTT. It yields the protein CASRGGPLKAFF.

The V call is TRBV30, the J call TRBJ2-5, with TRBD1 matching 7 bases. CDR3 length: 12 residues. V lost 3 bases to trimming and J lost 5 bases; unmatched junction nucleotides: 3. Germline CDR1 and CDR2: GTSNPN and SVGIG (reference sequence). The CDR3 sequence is CAWRGGGETQYF. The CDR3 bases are TGTGCCTGGAGAGGGGGCGGCGAGACCCAGTACTTC.

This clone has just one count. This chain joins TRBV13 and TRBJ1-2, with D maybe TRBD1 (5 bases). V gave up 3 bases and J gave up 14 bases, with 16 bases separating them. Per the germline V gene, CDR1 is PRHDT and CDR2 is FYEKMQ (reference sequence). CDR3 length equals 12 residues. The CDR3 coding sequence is TGTGCCAGCAGCTTCGGATGGGCGGGACCTACCTTC. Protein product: CASSFGWAGPTF.

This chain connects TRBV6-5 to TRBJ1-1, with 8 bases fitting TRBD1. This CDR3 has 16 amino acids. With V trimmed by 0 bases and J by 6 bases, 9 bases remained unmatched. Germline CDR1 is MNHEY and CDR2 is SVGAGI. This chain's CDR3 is CASSYSTGVVGAEAFF. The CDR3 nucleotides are TGTGCCAGCAGTTACTCGACAGGGGTTGTGGGGGCTGAAGCTTTCTTT.

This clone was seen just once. The CDR3 spells CASNRQGALQTQYF. As DNA, the CDR3 is TGTGCCAGCAACCGACAGGGGGCCCTACAGACCCAGTACTTC. V is TRBV6-1 and J is TRBJ2-5; 10 bases agree with TRBD1. Germline V CDR1 and CDR2: MNHNS, SASEGT. The CDR3 is made up of 14 amino acids. V lost 7 bases, J lost 6 bases, and 8 bases stayed unmatched.

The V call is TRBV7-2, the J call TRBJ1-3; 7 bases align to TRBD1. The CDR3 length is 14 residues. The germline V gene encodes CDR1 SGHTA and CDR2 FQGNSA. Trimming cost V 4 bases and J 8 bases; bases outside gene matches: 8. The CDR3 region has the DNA TGTGCCAGCAGCTCTCAGGGGGTAGGGCACACCATATATTTT. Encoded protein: CASSSQGVGHTIYF.

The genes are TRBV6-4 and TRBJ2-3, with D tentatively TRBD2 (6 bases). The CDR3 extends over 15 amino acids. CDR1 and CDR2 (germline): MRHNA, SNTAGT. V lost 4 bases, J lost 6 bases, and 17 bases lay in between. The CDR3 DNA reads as TGTGCCAGCAGTGTGGGACTCCTACGGGGCGATACGCAGTATTTT. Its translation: CASSVGLLRGDTQYF.

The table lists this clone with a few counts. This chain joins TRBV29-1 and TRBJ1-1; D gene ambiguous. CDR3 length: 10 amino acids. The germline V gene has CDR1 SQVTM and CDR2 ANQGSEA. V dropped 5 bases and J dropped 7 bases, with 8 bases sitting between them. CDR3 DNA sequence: TGCAGCGTTCGAGGCCTTGAAGCTTTCTTT. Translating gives CSVRGLEAFF.